This T cell receptor beta chain was retrieved from a study of T-cell reconstitution after alpha-beta-depleted transplantation in children. Study outcomes and limitations: In some patients, recipient T cells and intrathymic progenitors surviving conditioning explained high day-60 diversity. Fresh T-cell production supplied most of the T-cell counts and diversity seen one year after transplant. Two months or so post-transplant, alpha-beta T cells reportedly derived from several hundred expanded graft clones.

This clonotype was observed a handful of times. The antigen is undetermined. Unique molecular identifiers were used in preparing the TCRbeta library. MiXCR, applied by TCRdb to the PCR reads, yields one record per CDR3 protein. There are 200,000 to 300,000 distinct CDR3 sequences in the sample; 6.5% to 10% occur only once, and 6.3% lies in the top ten. This sequence was found in a male patient between 5 and 17 years old who had a stem cell transplant for acute lymphoblastic leukemia, so the T cells may come from the graft donor. Sequencing used PBMCs, mostly from graft donor cells, obtained 180 days after TCRalphabeta/CD19-depleted stem cell transplant.

The CDR3 DNA follows: TGTGCCAGCACCACCGGGACAGGGTCTGTAAGTGCGCAGTATTTT. This sequence encodes CASTTGTGSVSAQYF. The V and J genes are TRBV7-9 and TRBJ2-3, with 9 bases matching TRBD1. The V and J ends lost 7 bases and 10 bases, in that order; junction bases with no gene match: 15. CDR3 size: 15 residues. Germline CDR1 SEHNR, CDR2 FQNEAQ (reference sequence).